This T cell receptor beta chain was captured by sequencing in a study of regulatory T cells in long-lasting Graves disease. Study-level findings and limits: Persistent disease was characterized by preferential usage of TRBV28, TRBJ1-2 and TRBJ2-5.

Time point reported: newly diagnosed GD, antithyroid drugs for less than 3 months. From PBMCs, RNA was extracted and then used to make the TCR library. There are many counts of this clonotype. No antigen is known for it. Construction of TCR beta libraries relied on iRepertoire HTBI primers and on Arm-PCR targeting CDR3 regions. TCRdb re-called the multiplex PCR reads through MiXCR, storing one row per CDR3 protein. The sample has 410,000 or so distinct CDR3 sequences, under 15% seen once. Germline values: CDR1 SGHDT, CDR2 YYEEEE. Trimming removed 4 bases at V and 3 bases at J, with 13 bases between. There are 14 residues in the CDR3. This sample was shared with a second study, whose subject was T cells in Graves' hyperthyroidism and ophthalmopathy. This second study notes: When ophthalmopathy did not progress within 18 months, Graves' hyperthyroidism was considered stable. First-round RT-PCR of the TCR CDR3 relied on the HTBI primer set. Ophthalmopathy cases were set apart from stable hyperthyroidism by a 13 V-J model.

The clonotype originates from a woman aged 30 to 39 with Graves disease. The chain links TRBV5-6 to TRBJ1-1; TRBD1 might be the D (5 bases). Material: peripheral blood mononuclear cells (PBMCs), obtained at new diagnosis, from a patient treated with antithyroid drugs. The chain's CDR3 is CASSRGLGDTEAFF. The CDR3 DNA follows: TGTGCCAGCAGCCGGGGCCTCGGGGACACTGAAGCTTTCTTT.